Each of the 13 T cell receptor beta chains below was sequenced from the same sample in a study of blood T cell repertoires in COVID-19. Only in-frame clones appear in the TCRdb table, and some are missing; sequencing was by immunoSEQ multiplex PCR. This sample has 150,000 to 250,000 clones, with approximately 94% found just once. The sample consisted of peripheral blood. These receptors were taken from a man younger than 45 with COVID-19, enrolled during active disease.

The DNA of the CDR3 is TGTGCCAGCAGCTTTGGATCAGGGATCGGTTCACCCCTCCACTTT. The encoded protein is CASSFGSGIGSPLHF. The rearrangement uses TRBV7-9 and TRBJ1-6; maybe TRBD1 (5 bases). The CDR3 runs to 15 residues. Germline CDR1 reads SEHNR; CDR2 reads FQNEAQ (reference sequence). V lost 3 bases and J 9 bases, leaving 15 bases between the germline ends.

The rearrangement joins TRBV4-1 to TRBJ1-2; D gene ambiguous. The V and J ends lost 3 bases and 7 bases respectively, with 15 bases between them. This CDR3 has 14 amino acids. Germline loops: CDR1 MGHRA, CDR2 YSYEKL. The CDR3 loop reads CASSQPLGSGGYTF. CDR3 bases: TGCGCCAGCAGCCAGCCCCTCGGGAGCGGTGGCTACACCTTC.

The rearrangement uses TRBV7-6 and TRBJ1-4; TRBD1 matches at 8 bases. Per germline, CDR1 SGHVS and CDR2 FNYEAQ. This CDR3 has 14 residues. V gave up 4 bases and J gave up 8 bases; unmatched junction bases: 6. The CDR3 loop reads CASSSTGGPEKLFF. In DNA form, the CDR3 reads TGTGCCAGCAGCTCAACAGGGGGGCCCGAAAAACTGTTTTTT.

The CDR3: CASLGTGDLYGYTF. The CDR3 DNA reads TGTGCCAGCCTGGGGACAGGGGATCTCTATGGCTACACCTTC. This chain uses TRBV6-6 with TRBJ1-2, with 10 bases identical to TRBD1. Germline CDR1 is MNHNY and CDR2 is SVGAGI (reference sequence). With V trimmed by 8 bases and J by 4 bases, 7 bases remained unmatched. The CDR3 totals 14 residues.

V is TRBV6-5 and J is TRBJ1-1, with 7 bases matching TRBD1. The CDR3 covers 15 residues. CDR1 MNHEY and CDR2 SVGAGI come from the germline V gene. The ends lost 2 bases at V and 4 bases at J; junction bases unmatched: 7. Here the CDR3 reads CASSYNRGRGTEAFF. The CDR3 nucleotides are TGTGCCAGCAGTTACAATAGGGGGCGCGGCACTGAAGCTTTCTTT.

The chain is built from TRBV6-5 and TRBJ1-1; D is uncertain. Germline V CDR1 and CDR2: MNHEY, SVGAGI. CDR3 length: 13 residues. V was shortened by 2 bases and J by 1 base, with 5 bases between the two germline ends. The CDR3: CASSYAENTEAFF. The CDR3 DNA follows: TGTGCCAGCAGTTACGCAGAGAACACTGAAGCTTTCTTT.

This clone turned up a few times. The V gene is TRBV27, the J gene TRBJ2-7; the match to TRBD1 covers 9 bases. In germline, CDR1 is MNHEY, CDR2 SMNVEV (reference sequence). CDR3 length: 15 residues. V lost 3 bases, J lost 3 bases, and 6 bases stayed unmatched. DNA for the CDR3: TGTGCCAGCAGTTTGGGGACAGGGTATATCTACGAGCAGTACTTC. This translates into CASSLGTGYIYEQYF.

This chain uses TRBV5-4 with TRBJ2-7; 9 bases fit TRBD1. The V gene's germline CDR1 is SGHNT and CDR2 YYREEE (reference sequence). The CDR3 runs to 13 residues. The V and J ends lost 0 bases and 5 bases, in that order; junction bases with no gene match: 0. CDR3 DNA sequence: TGTGCCAGCAGCTTGGGGGACAGGGACGAGCAGTACTTC. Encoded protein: CASSLGDRDEQYF.

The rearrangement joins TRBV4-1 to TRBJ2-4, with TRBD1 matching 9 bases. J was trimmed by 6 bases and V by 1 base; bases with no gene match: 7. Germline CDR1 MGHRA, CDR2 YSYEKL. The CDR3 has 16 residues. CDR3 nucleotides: TGCGCCAGCAGCCAAGGGCGTCTGGGACAGGGAAACATTCAGTACTTC. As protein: CASSQGRLGQGNIQYF.

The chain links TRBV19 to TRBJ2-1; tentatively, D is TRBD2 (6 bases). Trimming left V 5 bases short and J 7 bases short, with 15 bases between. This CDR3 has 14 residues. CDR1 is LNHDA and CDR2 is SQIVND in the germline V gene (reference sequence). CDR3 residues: CASSFRRAKNEQFF. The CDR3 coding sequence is TGTGCCAGTAGTTTCAGGAGGGCTAAGAATGAGCAGTTCTTC.

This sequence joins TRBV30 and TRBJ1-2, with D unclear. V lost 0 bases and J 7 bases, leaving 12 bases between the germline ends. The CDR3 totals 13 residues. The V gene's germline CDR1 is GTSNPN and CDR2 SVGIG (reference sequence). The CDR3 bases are TGTGCCTGGAGTGTACAGTCGGAAAGTGGCTACACCTTC. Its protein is CAWSVQSESGYTF.

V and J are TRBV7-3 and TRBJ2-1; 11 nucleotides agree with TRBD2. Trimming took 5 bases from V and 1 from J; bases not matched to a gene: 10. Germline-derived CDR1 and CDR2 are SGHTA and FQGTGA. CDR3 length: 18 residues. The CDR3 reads CASSARSSGGRSYNEQFF. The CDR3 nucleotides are TGTGCCAGCAGCGCGCGGTCTAGCGGGGGGCGATCCTACAATGAGCAGTTCTTC.

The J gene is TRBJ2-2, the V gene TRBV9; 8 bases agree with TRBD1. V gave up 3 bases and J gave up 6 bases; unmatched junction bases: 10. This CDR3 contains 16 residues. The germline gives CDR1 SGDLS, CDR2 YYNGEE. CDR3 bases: TGTGCCAGCAGCGAAGGACAGGGTTTAAGCTCCGGGGAGCTGTTTTTT. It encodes CASSEGQGLSSGELFF.